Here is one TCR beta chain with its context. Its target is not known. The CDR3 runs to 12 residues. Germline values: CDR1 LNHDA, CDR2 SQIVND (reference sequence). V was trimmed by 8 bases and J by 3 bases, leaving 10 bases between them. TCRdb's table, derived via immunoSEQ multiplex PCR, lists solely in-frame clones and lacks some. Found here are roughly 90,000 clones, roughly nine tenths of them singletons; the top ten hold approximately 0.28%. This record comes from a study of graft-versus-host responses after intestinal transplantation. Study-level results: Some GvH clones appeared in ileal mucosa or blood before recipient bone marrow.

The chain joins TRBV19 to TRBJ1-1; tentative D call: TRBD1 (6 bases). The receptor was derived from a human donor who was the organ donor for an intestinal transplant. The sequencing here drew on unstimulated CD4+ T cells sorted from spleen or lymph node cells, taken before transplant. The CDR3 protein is CASSHRDTEAFF. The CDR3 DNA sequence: TGTGCCAGTTCCCACAGGGACACTGAAGCTTTCTTT.